This passage covers 24 T cell receptor beta chains from one sample sequenced in a study of a mutant IDH1 vaccine in newly diagnosed glioma. Their recognized antigens are unknown. The time point: week 35, safety follow-up. Doses consisted of 300 ug of mutant IDH1 20-mer peptide each, paired with topical imiquimod. Generated by immunoSEQ multiplex PCR, the TCRdb table keeps only in-frame clones and is missing some. The sample includes some 42,000 clones, roughly 83% of them seen just once. The source was PBMCs, collected from a glioma patient whose treatment included an IDH1 peptide vaccine. Receptors were obtained from a woman between 45 and 65 years old with glioma.

The CDR3 loop reads CASSEVGAIGEKLFF. CDR3 nucleotide sequence: TGTGCCAGCAGTGAAGTCGGGGCGATTGGTGAAAAACTGTTTTTT. J is TRBJ1-4 and V is TRBV6-1; possible D gene TRBD1, 5 bases. V was shortened by 1 base and J by 7 bases, with 13 bases between the two germline ends. The CDR3 has 15 amino acids. CDR1 and CDR2 from the germline V gene are MNHNS and SASEGT.

V and J are TRBV7-9 and TRBJ1-2; 8 bases fit TRBD1. The germline V gene encodes CDR1 SEHNR and CDR2 FQNEAQ (reference sequence). Trimming removed 5 bases from V and 6 bases from J; junction bases left unmatched: 14. This CDR3 is 16 amino acids long. DNA for the CDR3: TGTGCCAGCAGCCCCTCATCGGGCAGGGGGCTGGATGGCTACACCTTC. Translated: CASSPSSGRGLDGYTF.

The genes are TRBV6-1 and TRBJ1-5; the D gene is possibly TRBD1 (5 bases). CDR1 and CDR2 from the germline V gene are MNHNS and SASEGT. V dropped 6 bases and J dropped 6 bases, with 15 bases sitting between them. The CDR3 spans 14 residues. The CDR3 loop is CASSDDSSGQPQHF. The CDR3, as DNA: TGTGCCAGCAGCGACGACAGTAGCGGTCAGCCCCAGCATTTT.

V and J are TRBV5-6 and TRBJ2-2; D ambiguous. The CDR3 extends over 14 amino acids. The germline gives CDR1 SGHDT, CDR2 YYEEEE. V was clipped by 2 bases and J by 4 bases, with 9 bases between them. CDR3: CASSFLGRTGELFF. The CDR3 nucleotides are TGTGCCAGCAGCTTCTTGGGTCGCACCGGGGAGCTGTTTTTT.

This clone was seen more than once but under ten times. The chain uses TRBV27 and TRBJ1-6; no clear D gene. The germline gives CDR1 MNHEY, CDR2 SMNVEV (reference sequence). The CDR3 has 12 amino acids. Trimming took 2 bases from V and 7 from J, leaving 3 bases between them. CDR3 sequence reads: CASSLGNSPLHF. The CDR3 DNA sequence: TGTGCCAGCAGTTTAGGGAATTCACCCCTCCACTTT.

J is TRBJ1-1 and V is TRBV6-4, with a tentative D call TRBD1 (5 bases). V lost 6 bases, J lost 11 bases, and 13 bases lay in between. The CDR3 is 11 amino acids. Per the germline V gene, CDR1 is MRHNA and CDR2 is SNTAGT. The CDR3 reads CASRSQGMAFF. DNA for the CDR3: TGTGCCAGCAGGTCGCAGGGTATGGCTTTCTTT.

The genes are TRBV5-1 and TRBJ1-1, with D perhaps TRBD1 (6 bases). The CDR3 has 14 amino acids. Germline CDR1 is SGHRS and CDR2 is YFSETQ. With 2 bases removed from V and 1 base from J, the gap between germline ends came to 9 bases. CDR3 loop: CASSLQGGNTEAFF. The CDR3 DNA sequence: TGCGCCAGCAGCTTACAGGGAGGGAACACTGAAGCTTTCTTT.

V is TRBV5-1 and J is TRBJ1-6; 7 nucleotides match TRBD1. The ends lost 2 bases at V and 5 bases at J; junction bases unmatched: 4. The CDR3 spans 15 residues. The germline CDR1 and CDR2 sequences are SGHRS and YFSETQ. The CDR3 loop is CASSFAGTDNSPLHF. CDR3 nucleotide sequence: TGCGCCAGCAGCTTCGCCGGGACAGATAATTCACCCCTCCACTTT. Combining the CDR3 with reference TRBV5-1 and TRBJ1-6 gives the whole variable domain KAGVTQTPRYLIKTRGQQVTLSCSPISGHRSVSWYQQTPGQGLQFLFEYFSETQRNKGNFPGRFSGRQFSNSRSEMNVSTLELGDSALYLCASSFAGTDNSPLHFGNGTRLTVT.

This chain joins TRBV27 and TRBJ1-5; the match to TRBD1 covers 8 bases. CDR1 is MNHEY, CDR2 SMNVEV, per germline (reference sequence). The CDR3 runs 15 residues. The ends lost 5 bases at V and 2 bases at J; junction bases unmatched: 5. CDR3 residues: CASSHDRGGNQPQHF. The CDR3 DNA reads as TGTGCCAGCAGTCACGACAGGGGTGGCAATCAGCCCCAGCATTTT.

V gene TRBV5-1 combines with J gene TRBJ1-2, with D maybe TRBD1 (5 bases). The V and J ends lost 0 bases and 8 bases respectively, with 11 bases between them. The CDR3 has 13 amino acids. Germline CDR1 SGHRS, CDR2 YFSETQ. The CDR3 sequence is CASSLEGRSGYTF. CDR3 coding DNA: TGCGCCAGCAGCTTGGAGGGACGGAGCGGCTACACCTTC. The complete variable domain, with remaining parts taken from reference TRBV5-1 and TRBJ1-2, reads KAGVTQTPRYLIKTRGQQVTLSCSPISGHRSVSWYQQTPGQGLQFLFEYFSETQRNKGNFPGRFSGRQFSNSRSEMNVSTLELGDSALYLCASSLEGRSGYTFGSGTRLTVV.

This chain connects TRBV5-1 to TRBJ2-5; D is tentatively TRBD1 or TRBD2 (5 bases each). The V gene's germline CDR1 is SGHRS and CDR2 YFSETQ. The CDR3 spans 13 residues. The ends were cut back, 6 bases at V and 4 bases at J, with 13 bases in the middle. The CDR3 loop reads CASTTERGETQYF. The CDR3 DNA follows: TGCGCCAGCACCACTGAGAGGGGAGAGACCCAGTACTTC.

In regard to this clone: The conserved phenylalanine or tryptophan normally closing the CDR3 is absent here, so this likely arose from a read error. It is unclear where the CDR3 begins or ends on the DNA, so no DNA is shown, and the CDR3 is as TCRdb lists it. The rearrangement links TRBV30 to TRBJ1-1. From germline, CDR1 is GTSNPN and CDR2 SVGIG (reference sequence). The CDR3 has 13 residues if both end residues are counted. CDR3 sequence reads: CAWSERSGTPGGI.

The V gene is TRBV4-2, the J gene TRBJ1-1; D call uncertain. Germline V lookup: CDR1 LGHNA, CDR2 YNFKEQ. CDR3 length: 12 amino acids. Trimming took 2 bases from V and 4 from J, leaving 5 bases between them. CDR3 loop: CASSQFSTEAFF. CDR3 bases: TGTGCCAGCAGCCAATTTAGCACTGAAGCTTTCTTT.

The chain uses TRBV6-1 and TRBJ1-2; TRBD1 matches 9 bases. The V and J ends lost 4 bases and 8 bases, in that order; junction bases with no gene match: 8. This CDR3 is built from 14 residues. From germline, CDR1 is MNHNS and CDR2 SASEGT. This chain's CDR3 is CASSGPGQGSGYTF. CDR3 nucleotide sequence: TGTGCCAGCAGTGGACCGGGACAGGGTAGCGGCTACACCTTC.

V is TRBV6-6 and J is TRBJ2-7; 7 bases fit TRBD2. Germline CDR1 reads MNHNY; CDR2 reads SVGAGI (reference sequence). This CDR3 is 12 amino acids long. The trim removed 6 bases at V and 3 bases at J, leaving 2 bases unmatched. The CDR3 DNA reads TGTGCCAGCAGGCGGGAGCACTACGAGCAGTACTTC. It specifies CASRREHYEQYF.

V gene TRBV28 combines with J gene TRBJ1-5, with a weak D call TRBD1 (6 bases). The ends were cut back, 5 bases at V and 2 bases at J, with 13 bases in the middle. CDR3 length: 15 residues. Germline CDR1 reads MDHEN; CDR2 reads SYDVKM. The CDR3 region has the DNA TGTGCCAGCAGTACCTCAGGGGAGGGCAATCAGCCCCAGCATTTT. Its protein product is CASSTSGEGNQPQHF.

J is TRBJ1-2 and V is TRBV23-1; D unresolved. TRBV23-1 is annotated as an ORF whose role is uncertain. The CDR3 is made up of 18 amino acids. Trimming stripped 0 bases from V and 0 bases from J, with 17 bases between. The CDR3 nucleotides are TGCGCCAGCAGTCAATCGGGTGGCAGGCAGAGGACTAACTATGGCTACACCTTC. It translates to CASSQSGGRQRTNYGYTF.

This clone showed up just once. The rearrangement uses TRBV4-1 and TRBJ2-3; D gene ambiguous. The CDR3 sequence is 13 residues long. The germline CDR1 and CDR2 sequences are MGHRA and YSYEKL. V was pared by 4 bases and J by 4 bases, with 9 bases between. The CDR3 loop is CASSPRSADTQYF. The CDR3 DNA reads as TGCGCCAGCAGCCCAAGGTCCGCAGATACGCAGTATTTT.

This chain links TRBV5-1 with TRBJ2-1, with 7 bases matching TRBD1. The CDR3 totals 16 residues. With V trimmed by 4 bases and J by 3 bases, 10 bases remained unmatched. Per the germline V gene, CDR1 is SGHRS and CDR2 is YFSETQ. The DNA for the CDR3 is TGCGCCAGCAGCCTCACTTCCGGGACAGACTACAATGAGCAGTTCTTC. Residues: CASSLTSGTDYNEQFF. The full variable domain, rest sourced from reference TRBV5-1 and TRBJ2-1, is KAGVTQTPRYLIKTRGQQVTLSCSPISGHRSVSWYQQTPGQGLQFLFEYFSETQRNKGNFPGRFSGRQFSNSRSEMNVSTLELGDSALYLCASSLTSGTDYNEQFFGPGTRLTVL.

The J gene is TRBJ2-7, the V gene TRBV30; D uncertain. The germline V gene has CDR1 GTSNPN and CDR2 SVGIG (reference sequence). The CDR3 contains 12 residues. Trimming removed 4 bases at V and 1 base at J, with 8 bases between. Here the CDR3 reads CAWKTDSYEQYF. CDR3 DNA sequence: TGTGCCTGGAAAACTGATTCCTACGAGCAGTACTTC.

The chain is built from TRBV11-2 and TRBJ2-7, with 9 positions matching TRBD1. J gave up 2 bases and V 5 bases, and 4 bases lay outside the gene matches. Germline V gene sequence: CDR1 SGHAT, CDR2 FQNNGV. The CDR3 covers 14 residues. CDR3 DNA: TGTGCCAGCAGCCCCCGGACAGGGGCCTACGAGCAGTACTTC. Its translation: CASSPRTGAYEQYF. Full variable domain (outside the CDR3, taken from reference TRBV11-2 and TRBJ2-7): EAGVAQSPRYKIIEKRQSVAFWCNPISGHATLYWYQQILGQGPKLLIQFQNNGVVDDSQLPKDRFSAERLKGVDSTLKIQPAKLEDSAVYLCASSPRTGAYEQYFGPGTRLTVT.

The rearrangement joins TRBV7-9 to TRBJ2-5; maybe TRBD2 (6 bases). Trimming shortened V by 5 bases and J by 5 bases, and 12 bases separated the two germline ends. The CDR3 sequence is 13 residues long. The germline CDR1 and CDR2 sequences are SEHNR and FQNEAQ (reference sequence). CDR3 in amino acids: CASSPEGRETQYF. CDR3 bases: TGTGCCAGCAGCCCGGAAGGGAGGGAGACCCAGTACTTC.

The chain uses TRBV7-2 and TRBJ1-3, with a weak D call TRBD1 (6 bases). Germline lookup yields CDR1 SGHTA and CDR2 FQGNSA. This CDR3 spans 13 amino acids. Trimming took off 5 bases at V and 4 bases at J, with 9 bases between the two ends. CDR3 amino acids: CASSQGGGNTIYF. The CDR3 bases are TGTGCCAGCAGCCAAGGGGGGGGAAACACCATATATTTT.

V usage is TRBV5-6 and J usage is TRBJ2-1; 8 bases match TRBD2. CDR3 size: 16 residues. Trimming took 4 bases from V and 2 from J; bases not matched to a gene: 8. Germline CDR1 is SGHDT and CDR2 is YYEEEE. CDR3 residues: CASSGPRGGPYNEQFF. CDR3 nucleotide sequence: TGTGCCAGCAGCGGACCACGGGGGGGCCCCTACAATGAGCAGTTCTTC.